This T cell receptor beta chain was observed in a study of regulatory T cells in long-lasting Graves disease. Study context: Graves' patients with a new diagnosis had received antithyroid drugs under 3 months.

V lost 3 bases, J lost 0 bases, and 10 bases lay in between. CDR1 is DFQATT and CDR2 is SNEGSKA in the germline V gene (reference sequence). This CDR3 has 14 amino acids. Relying on iRepertoire HTBI primers and Arm-PCR of CDR3 regions, the team built TCR beta libraries. Each CDR3 protein gets one entry after TCRdb re-called the multiplex PCR reads with MiXCR. The table lists some 250,000 distinct CDR3 sequences, around 20% of them singletons. Time point given: newly diagnosed GD, antithyroid drugs for less than 3 months. Researchers made the TCR library from RNA that was extracted from PBMCs. This clonotype was detected ten times or more.

The starting material was peripheral blood mononuclear cells (PBMCs), obtained at new diagnosis, from a patient treated with antithyroid drugs. The origin of this receptor is a female donor with Graves disease. The V call is TRBV20-1, the J call TRBJ2-3; no clear D. CDR3 amino acids: CSARLSSSTDTQYF. The CDR3, as DNA: TGCAGTGCTAGGCTGTCCTCTAGCACAGATACGCAGTATTTT.